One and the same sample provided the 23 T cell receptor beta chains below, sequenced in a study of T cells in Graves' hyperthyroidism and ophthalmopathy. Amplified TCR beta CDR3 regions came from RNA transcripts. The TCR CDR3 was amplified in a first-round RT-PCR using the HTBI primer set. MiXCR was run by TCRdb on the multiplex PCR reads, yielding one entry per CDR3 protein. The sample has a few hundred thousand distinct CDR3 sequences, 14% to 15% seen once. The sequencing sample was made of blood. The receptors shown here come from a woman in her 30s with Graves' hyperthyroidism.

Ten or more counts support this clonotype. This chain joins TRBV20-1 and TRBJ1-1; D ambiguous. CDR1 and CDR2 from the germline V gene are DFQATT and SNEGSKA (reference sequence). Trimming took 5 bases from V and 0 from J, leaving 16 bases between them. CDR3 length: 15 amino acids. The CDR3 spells CSAANPTKMNTEAFF. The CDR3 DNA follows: TGCAGTGCTGCTAACCCGACCAAAATGAACACTGAAGCTTTCTTT.

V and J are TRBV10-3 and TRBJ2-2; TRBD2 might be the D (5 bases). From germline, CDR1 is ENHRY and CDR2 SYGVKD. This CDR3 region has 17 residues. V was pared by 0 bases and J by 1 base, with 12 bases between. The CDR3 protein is CAISESGGPGNTGELFF. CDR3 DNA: TGTGCCATCAGTGAGTCGGGCGGGCCCGGGAACACCGGGGAGCTGTTTTTT.

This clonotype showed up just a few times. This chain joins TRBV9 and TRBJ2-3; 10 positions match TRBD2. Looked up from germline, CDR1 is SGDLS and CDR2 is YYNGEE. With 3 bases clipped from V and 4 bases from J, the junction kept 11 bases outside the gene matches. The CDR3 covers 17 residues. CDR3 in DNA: TGTGCCAGCAGCGCCTTTACGCTAGCGGGAGTCCCAGATACGCAGTATTTT. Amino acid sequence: CASSAFTLAGVPDTQYF.

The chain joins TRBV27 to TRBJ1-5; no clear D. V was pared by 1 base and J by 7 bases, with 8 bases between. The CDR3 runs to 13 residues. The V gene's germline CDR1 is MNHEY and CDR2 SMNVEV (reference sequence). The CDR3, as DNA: TGTGCCAGCAGTTTATGGCCGGACCAGCCCCAGCATTTT. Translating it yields CASSLWPDQPQHF.

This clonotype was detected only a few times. The CDR3 sequence is CASTPEFNYGYTF. As DNA, the CDR3 is TGTGCCAGTACCCCCGAGTTTAACTATGGCTACACCTTC. The V call is TRBV6-1, the J call TRBJ1-2, with unresolved D. The CDR3 has 13 residues. V lost 9 bases and J lost 1, with 12 bases in between. Germline V gene lookup returns CDR1 MNHNS and CDR2 SASEGT.

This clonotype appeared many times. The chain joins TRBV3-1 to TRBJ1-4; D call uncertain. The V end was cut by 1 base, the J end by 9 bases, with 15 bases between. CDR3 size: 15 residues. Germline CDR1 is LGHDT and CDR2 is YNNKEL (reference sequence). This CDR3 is CASSQGGPRAKKLFF. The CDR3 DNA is TGTGCCAGCAGCCAAGGAGGGCCAAGAGCCAAAAAACTGTTTTTT.

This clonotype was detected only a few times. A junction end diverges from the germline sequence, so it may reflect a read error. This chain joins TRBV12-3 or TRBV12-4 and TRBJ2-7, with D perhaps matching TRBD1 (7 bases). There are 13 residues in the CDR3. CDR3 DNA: TGTGCCAGCAGTTTGGAGGGGGCAGGTGAGCAGCACTTC. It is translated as CASSLEGAGEQHF.

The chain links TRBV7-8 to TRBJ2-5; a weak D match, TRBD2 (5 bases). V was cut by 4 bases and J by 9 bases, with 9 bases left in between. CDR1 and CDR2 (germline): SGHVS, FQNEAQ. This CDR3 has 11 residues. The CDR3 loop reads CASSSREPQYF. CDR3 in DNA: TGTGCCAGCAGCTCGAGGGAACCCCAGTACTTC.

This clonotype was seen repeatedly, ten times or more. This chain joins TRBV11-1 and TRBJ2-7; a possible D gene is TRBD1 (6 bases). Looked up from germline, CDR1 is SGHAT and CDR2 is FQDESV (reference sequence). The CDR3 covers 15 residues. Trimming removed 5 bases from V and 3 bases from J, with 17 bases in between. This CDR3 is CASSHDWTEYYEQYF. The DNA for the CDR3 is TGTGCCAGCAGCCACGACTGGACAGAATACTACGAGCAGTACTTC.

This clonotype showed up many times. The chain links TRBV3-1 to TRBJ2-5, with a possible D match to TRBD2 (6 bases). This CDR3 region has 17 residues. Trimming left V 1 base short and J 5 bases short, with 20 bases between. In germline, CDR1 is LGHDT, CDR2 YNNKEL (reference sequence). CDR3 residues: CASSQGVLWGLGETQYF. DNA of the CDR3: TGTGCCAGCAGCCAAGGTGTTTTGTGGGGACTGGGGGAGACCCAGTACTTC.

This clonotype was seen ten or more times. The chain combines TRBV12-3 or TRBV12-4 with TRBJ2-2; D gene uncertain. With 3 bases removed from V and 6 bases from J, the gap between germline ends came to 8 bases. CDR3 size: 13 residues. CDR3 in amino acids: CASSFSASGELFF. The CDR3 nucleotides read TGTGCCAGCAGTTTTAGTGCGTCCGGGGAGCTGTTTTTT.

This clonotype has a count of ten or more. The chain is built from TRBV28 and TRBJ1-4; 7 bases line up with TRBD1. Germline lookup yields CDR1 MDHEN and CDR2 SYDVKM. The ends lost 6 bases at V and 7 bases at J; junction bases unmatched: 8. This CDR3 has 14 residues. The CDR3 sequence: CASRTGQSLEKLFF. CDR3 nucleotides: TGTGCCAGCAGAACGGGACAGAGCCTTGAAAAACTGTTTTTT.

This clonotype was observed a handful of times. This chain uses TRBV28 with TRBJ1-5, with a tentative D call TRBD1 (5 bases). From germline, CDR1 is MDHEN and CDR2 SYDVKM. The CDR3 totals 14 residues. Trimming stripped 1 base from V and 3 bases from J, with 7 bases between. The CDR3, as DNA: TGTGCCAGCAGTTTATCAGGGACCAATCAGCCCCAGCATTTT. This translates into CASSLSGTNQPQHF.

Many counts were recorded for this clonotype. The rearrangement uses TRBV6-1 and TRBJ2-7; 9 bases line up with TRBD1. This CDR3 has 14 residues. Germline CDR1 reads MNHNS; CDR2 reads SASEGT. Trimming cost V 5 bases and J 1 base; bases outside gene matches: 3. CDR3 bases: TGTGCCAGCAGTCGACAGGGGGGGTCCTACGAGCAGTACTTC. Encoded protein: CASSRQGGSYEQYF.

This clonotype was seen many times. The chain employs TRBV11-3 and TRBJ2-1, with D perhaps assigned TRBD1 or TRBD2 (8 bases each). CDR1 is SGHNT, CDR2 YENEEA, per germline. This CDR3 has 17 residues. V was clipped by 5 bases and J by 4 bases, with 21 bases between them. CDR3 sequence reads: CASSAGGRTGLYNEQFF. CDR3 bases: TGTGCCAGCAGCGCGGGGGGCCGGACAGGGCTTTACAATGAGCAGTTCTTC.

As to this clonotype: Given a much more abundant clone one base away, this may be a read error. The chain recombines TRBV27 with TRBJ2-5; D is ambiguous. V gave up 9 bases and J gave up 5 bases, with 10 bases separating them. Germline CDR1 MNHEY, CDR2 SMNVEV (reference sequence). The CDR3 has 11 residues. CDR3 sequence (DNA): TGTGCCAGTGGACCGGAGGAGACCCAGTACTTC. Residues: CASGPEETQYF.

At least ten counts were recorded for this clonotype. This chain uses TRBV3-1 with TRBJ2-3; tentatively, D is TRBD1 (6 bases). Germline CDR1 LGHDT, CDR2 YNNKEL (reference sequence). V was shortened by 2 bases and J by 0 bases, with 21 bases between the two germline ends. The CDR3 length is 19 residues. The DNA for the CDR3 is TGTGCCAGCAGCCAACGACTAAAAAACAGGGAAACTAGCACAGATACGCAGTATTTT. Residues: CASSQRLKNRETSTDTQYF.

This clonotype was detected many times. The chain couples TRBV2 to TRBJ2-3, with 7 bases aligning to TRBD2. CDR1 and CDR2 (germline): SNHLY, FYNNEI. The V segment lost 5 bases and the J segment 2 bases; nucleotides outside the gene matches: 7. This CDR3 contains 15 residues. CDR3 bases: TGTGCCAGCAGTAGGGCGGGGGTGTCCACAGATACGCAGTATTTT. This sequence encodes CASSRAGVSTDTQYF.

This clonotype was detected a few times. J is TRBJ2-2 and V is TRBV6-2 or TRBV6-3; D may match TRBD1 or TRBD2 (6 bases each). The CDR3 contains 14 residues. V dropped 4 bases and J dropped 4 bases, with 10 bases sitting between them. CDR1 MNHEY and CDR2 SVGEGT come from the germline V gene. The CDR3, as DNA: TGTGCCAGCAGTTCGGGGGCAGGCACCGGGGAGCTGTTTTTT. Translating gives CASSSGAGTGELFF.

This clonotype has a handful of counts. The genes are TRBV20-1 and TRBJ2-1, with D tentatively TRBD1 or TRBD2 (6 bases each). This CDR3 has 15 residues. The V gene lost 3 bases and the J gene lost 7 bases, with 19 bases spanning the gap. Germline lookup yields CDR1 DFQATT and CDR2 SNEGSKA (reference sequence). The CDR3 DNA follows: TGCAGTGCTAGCCCAGGTGGGGGGCTTCGGAATGAGCAGTTCTTC. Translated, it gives CSASPGGGLRNEQFF.

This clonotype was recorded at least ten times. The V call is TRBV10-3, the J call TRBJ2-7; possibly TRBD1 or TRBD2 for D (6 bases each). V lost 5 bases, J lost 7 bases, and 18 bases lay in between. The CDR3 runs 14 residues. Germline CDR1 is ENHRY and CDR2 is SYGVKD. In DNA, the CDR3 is TGTGCCATCAGTAGTCGGGACACCCGGGGGGAGCAGTACTTC. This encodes CAISSRDTRGEQYF.

The CDR3 nucleotides read TGCGCCAGCAGCCAAGAAACTGGCGGGAGGGCAGCCGAGCAGTACTTC. Translated: CASSQETGGRAAEQYF. V usage is TRBV4-1 and J usage is TRBJ2-7; 9 nucleotides match TRBD2. Germline V gene lookup returns CDR1 MGHRA and CDR2 YSYEKL. The CDR3 loop spans 16 amino acids. V lost 0 bases, J lost 6 bases, and 9 bases stayed unmatched.

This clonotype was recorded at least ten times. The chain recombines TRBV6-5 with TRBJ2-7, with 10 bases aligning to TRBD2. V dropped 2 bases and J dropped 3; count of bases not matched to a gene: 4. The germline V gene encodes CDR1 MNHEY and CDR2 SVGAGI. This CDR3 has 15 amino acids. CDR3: CASSYGTSEVYEQYF. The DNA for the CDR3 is TGTGCCAGCAGTTACGGGACTAGCGAGGTCTACGAGCAGTACTTC.